Listed below are T cell receptor beta chains from one sample, sequenced in a study of T-cell reconstitution after alpha-beta-depleted transplantation in children. Via MiXCR, TCRdb re-called the PCR reads, giving one row per CDR3 protein. In the table there are 450,000 to 550,000 distinct CDR3 sequences, about an eighth of which are singletons. Sequenced material: PBMCs, mostly from graft donor cells, taken 180 days after TCRalphabeta/CD19-depleted stem cell transplant. These receptor sequences come from a female patient aged 2-9 years who had a stem cell transplant for aplastic anemia, so the T cells may come from the graft donor. The CDR3 runs from the conserved cysteine through the conserved F or W. The D gene is left open where the match is weak. Only part of the rows carry a size: once, few, many, or a class if the clone is expanded.

J	D	V	size	DNA	CDR3
TRBJ2-3	TRBD2	TRBV6-5	.	TGTGCCAGCAGTTACTCGCCGGGAGGTGGCTCAGATACGCAGTATTTT	CASSYSPGGGSDTQYF
TRBJ2-7	.	TRBV27	few	TGTGCCAGCAGTTTTTCGGGACCCACCTACGAGCAGTACTTC	CASSFSGPTYEQYF
TRBJ2-1	TRBD2	TRBV7-9	few	TGTGCCAGCAGCTTACTAGCGGGAAAAGGAATTGAGCAGTTCTTC	CASSLLAGKGIEQFF
TRBJ1-5	.	TRBV12-3/TRBV12-4	few	TGTGCCAGCAGTCCTAGGGAACAGCCCCAGCATTTT	CASSPREQPQHF
TRBJ2-7	TRBD1	TRBV28	many	TGTGCCAGCAGCCCCGGGACAGGCCTTCCCTACGAGCAGTACTTC	CASSPGTGLPYEQYF
TRBJ1-1	TRBD1	TRBV24-1	many	TGTGCCACCAGTGATGGGACAGGCCTTAACACTGAAGCTTTCTTT	CATSDGTGLNTEAFF
TRBJ2-1	TRBD2	TRBV12-3/TRBV12-4	.	TGTGCCAGCAGTTCCCCGGGACTAGCGGGAGATTACAATGAGCAGTTCTTC	CASSSPGLAGDYNEQFF
TRBJ2-5	.	TRBV27	few	TGTGCCAGCAGCCCACTCCCTGCCAGGCAAGAGACCCAGTACTTC	CASSPLPARQETQYF
TRBJ2-5	TRBD1	TRBV5-6	few	TGTGCCAGCAGCCGCTGGCGTGGACAGGCCCAAGAGACCCAGTACTTC	CASSRWRGQAQETQYF
TRBJ1-4	TRBD1	TRBV5-1	few	TGCGCCAGCAAAGGTGGAGGGGGCCGGAATGAAAAACTGTTTTTT	CASKGGGGRNEKLFF
TRBJ2-7	.	TRBV29-1	few	TGCAGCGTTGATGTGCCGGGCGAGCAGTACTTC	CSVDVPGEQYF
TRBJ2-7	.	TRBV28	few	TGTGCCAGCAGTCCTCCAGACAATAGGCGTTTCTACGAGCAGTACTTC	CASSPPDNRRFYEQYF
TRBJ2-4	TRBD1	TRBV27	.	TGTGCCAGCAGTTTATCCGGGACAGGGAAAAACATTCAGTACTTC	CASSLSGTGKNIQYF
TRBJ2-3	.	TRBV6-1	.	TGTGCCAGCAGTGGCAGGCCCCGGGACTGCACAGATACGCAGTATTTT	CASSGRPRDCTDTQYF
TRBJ1-2	.	TRBV28	.	TGTGCCACAAATCTTGACGGACTGGCGGATGGCTACACCTTC	CATNLDGLADGYTF
TRBJ2-1	.	TRBV12-3/TRBV12-4	.	TGTGCCAGCAGCCGCGACGGACCGGGCAATGAGCAGTTCTTC	CASSRDGPGNEQFF
TRBJ2-3	TRBD2	TRBV5-1	.	TGCGCCAGCAGCTTGGGGTTAGCGGGAGTAGTAGATACGCAGTATTTT	CASSLGLAGVVDTQYF
TRBJ2-7	.	TRBV3-1	few	TGTGCCAGCAGCCCCGGGCACTCCTACGAGCAGTACTTC	CASSPGHSYEQYF
TRBJ2-1	.	TRBV24-1	.	TGTGCCACCAGTGTCGCAGGGCCGAGCTCCTACAATGAGCAGTTCTTC	CATSVAGPSSYNEQFF
TRBJ2-5	TRBD1	TRBV7-8	.	TGTGCCAGCAGCTATGACTCCGGGACAGCAGAAGAGACCCAGTACTTC	CASSYDSGTAEETQYF
TRBJ1-4	.	TRBV14	few	TGTGCCAGCAGCCGGGGTTTGCGGGGTTTTAATGAAAAACTGTTTTTT	CASSRGLRGFNEKLFF
TRBJ1-1	.	TRBV6-1	few	TGTGCCAGCACCAAGGGGAGGGGGAGGGGTTCGAACACTGAAGCTTTCTTT	CASTKGRGRGSNTEAFF
TRBJ2-1	.	TRBV5-1	few	TGCGCCAGCAGCTTGGCCGAGGGCAATGAGCAGTTCTTC	CASSLAEGNEQFF
TRBJ1-4	.	TRBV6-5	.	TGTGCCAGCAGTTATGAGGGGGGGGGTGAAAAACTGTTTTTT	CASSYEGGGEKLFF
TRBJ1-1	.	TRBV14	few	TGTGCCAGCAGCCAAGATTTGGCGGCAAGGAGGGCTTTCTTT	CASSQDLAARRAFF
TRBJ1-3	.	TRBV7-9	few	TGTGCCAGCAGCTCTCAGGGAGCGCTCTCTGGAAACACCATATATTTT	CASSSQGALSGNTIYF
TRBJ1-1	TRBD1	TRBV27	few	TGTGCCAGCAGTCAATGGGGAGGGCAGGGGGTCACTGAAGCTTTCTTT	CASSQWGGQGVTEAFF
TRBJ2-7	TRBD2	TRBV29-1	.	TGCAGCGTGGCCGGGCAACCGGGACTAGCGGGACGTATCTACGAGCAGTACTTC	CSVAGQPGLAGRIYEQYF
TRBJ2-5	.	TRBV5-6	few	TGTGCCAGCAGCCCCCCAACAGGGGCGGGGGAGACCCAGTACTTC	CASSPPTGAGETQYF
TRBJ2-6	.	TRBV19	few	TGTGCCAGTAGTTCCCGGGGTTCGGCGTCTGGGGCCAACGTCCTGACTTTC	CASSSRGSASGANVLTF
TRBJ1-1	.	TRBV29-1	few	TGCAGCGTTGGAGTCGGTCCCCGCCAGGGAGCTTTCTTT	CSVGVGPRQGAFF
TRBJ1-2	.	TRBV3-1	.	TGTGCCAGCAGCCAAGTTGCCCGGTATGGCTACACCTTC	CASSQVARYGYTF
TRBJ2-1	.	TRBV12-3/TRBV12-4	.	TGTGCCAGCAGTTTGGGGAGCCCGGCGGTCAATGAGCAGTTCTTC	CASSLGSPAVNEQFF
TRBJ2-3	.	TRBV20-1	.	TGCAGTGCCGGAGGGGGGAAAGGCACAGATACGCAGTATTTT	CSAGGGKGTDTQYF
TRBJ2-3	TRBD1	TRBV28	.	TGTGCCAGCACCAAATTTCGGTACTGGGGACAGGACCTAGCAGATACGCAGTATTTT	CASTKFRYWGQDLADTQYF
TRBJ2-2	.	TRBV14	.	TGTGCCAGCAGCCAAGATCTCGGTGTCCGGAACACCGGGGAGCTGTTTTTT	CASSQDLGVRNTGELFF
TRBJ2-5	TRBD1	TRBV9	.	TGTGCCAGCAGCGTAACAGGGGTAGGAGAGACCCAGTACTTC	CASSVTGVGETQYF
TRBJ2-1	.	TRBV7-2	few	TGTGCCAGCAGCTTTCGCCAACACTTCCCAAATGAGCAGTTCTTC	CASSFRQHFPNEQFF
TRBJ2-7	.	TRBV12-3/TRBV12-4	few	TGTGCCAGCAGTTTAGAAGTAAGGGCCGAAAGGTACGAGCAGTACTTC	CASSLEVRAERYEQYF
TRBJ2-7	.	TRBV27	many	TGTGCCAGCAGTTTATTCTTATCGGGTCAGTTCTCCTACGAGCAGTACTTC	CASSLFLSGQFSYEQYF
TRBJ2-3	TRBD2	TRBV29-1	few	TGCAGCGTTGGTGCGGGAGGAGTAGGGGGGACAGATACGCAGTATTTT	CSVGAGGVGGTDTQYF
TRBJ2-1	.	TRBV5-1	.	TGCGCCAGCAGCTCGCTCCTCACGGAGCAGTTCTTC	CASSSLLTEQFF
TRBJ2-1	TRBD2	TRBV27	.	TGTGCCAGCAGTTTATTTGGCGGGAGGGTCTACAATGAGCAGTTCTTC	CASSLFGGRVYNEQFF
TRBJ2-5	TRBD1	TRBV28	few	TGTGCCAGCAGTCACCGGGACAGGGTAGACTTC	CASSHRDRVDF
TRBJ2-3	.	TRBV7-2	.	TGTGCCAGCAGCAGGGCGCGGGACCCCGGGTATTTT	CASSRARDPGYF
TRBJ2-3	.	TRBV15	many	TGTGCCACCAGCAGAGCAGAGACAACCAGGGCAGATACGCAGTATTTT	CATSRAETTRADTQYF
TRBJ2-2	.	TRBV20-1	.	TGCAGTGCTAGAGGGCGGGCCGGGGAGCTGTTTTTT	CSARGRAGELFF
TRBJ1-1	TRBD1	TRBV14	few	TGTGCCAGCAGCCAATCAGGGGGCGTCGGCACTGAAGCTTTCTTT	CASSQSGGVGTEAFF